The table lists the clone carrying this T cell receptor beta chain with a few counts. The sample comes from a study of blood T cell repertoires in COVID-19. Study-level information: Donors in the United States, Italy and Spain gave samples during acute or convalescent COVID-19. Sample material is recorded as cDNA or gDNA derived from T cells, B-cell-depleted T cells, or PBMCs.

Here immunoSEQ multiplex PCR was the method, and the copy in TCRdb shows in-frame clones only, minus some. The sample holds fewer than 150,000 clones, 80% to 90% seen once. The source is a woman between 55 and 75 years old with acute or convalescent COVID-19. Material for sequencing was peripheral blood.

In DNA form, the CDR3 reads TGCAGCGTCATGGGTAGGGGAGAGACCCAGTACTTC. Encoded protein: CSVMGRGETQYF. This chain uses TRBV29-1 with TRBJ2-5; maybe TRBD1 (5 bases). The germline V and J ends were trimmed by 6 bases and 4 bases, with 12 bases remaining between them. This CDR3 comprises 12 residues. Germline loops: CDR1 SQVTM, CDR2 ANQGSEA.